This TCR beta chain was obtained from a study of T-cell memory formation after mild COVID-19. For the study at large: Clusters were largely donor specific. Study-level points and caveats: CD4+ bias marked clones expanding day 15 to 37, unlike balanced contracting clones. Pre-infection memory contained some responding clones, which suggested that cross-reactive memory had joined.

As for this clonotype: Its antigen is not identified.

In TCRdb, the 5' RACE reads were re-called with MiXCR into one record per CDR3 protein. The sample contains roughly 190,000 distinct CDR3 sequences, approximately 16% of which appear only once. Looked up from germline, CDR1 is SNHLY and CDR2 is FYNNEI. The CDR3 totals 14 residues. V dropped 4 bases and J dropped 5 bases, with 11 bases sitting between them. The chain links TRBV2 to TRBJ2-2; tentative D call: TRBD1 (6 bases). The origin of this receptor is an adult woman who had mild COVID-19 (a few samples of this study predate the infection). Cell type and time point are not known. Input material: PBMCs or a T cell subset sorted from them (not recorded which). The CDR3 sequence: CASSAQGGTGELFF. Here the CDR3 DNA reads TGTGCCAGCAGTGCACAGGGCGGGACCGGGGAGCTGTTTTTT.